This TCR beta chain was identified in a study of shared clonotypes between healthy human individuals. Findings and caveats of the study: In several donors, approximately 5% of naive CD4 clonotypes appeared in common. Naive subsets usually exceeded memory subsets in estimated richness.

The naive CD8 subset, CD45RO-negative cells positively selected for CCR7, excluded terminally differentiated effector memory CD45RA+ cells. A remark on this clone: Antigen: not known.

Clones were read by immunoSEQ multiplex PCR, and TCRdb kept only the in-frame ones, dropping some. This sample has around 1.9 million clones; just under 95% occur once, and the top ten carry 1.5% to 2%. Sequences were obtained from naive CD8+ T cells from PBMCs. The receptor comes from a man aged 18 to 35 in good health. Some clones in this sample may be carry-over from other donors' samples.

CDR3 nucleotides: TGCAGCGTTGAAGATTTGTCGGGGAACGGGGAGCTGTTTTTT. Amino acid sequence: CSVEDLSGNGELFF. V is TRBV29-1 and J is TRBJ2-2, with D possibly matching TRBD2 (5 bases). V was trimmed by 0 bases and J by 7 bases, leaving 12 bases between them. The CDR3 spans 14 residues. From germline, CDR1 is SQVTM and CDR2 ANQGSEA.